This entry lists 26 T cell receptor beta chains sequenced from one sample in a study of T-cell reconstitution after alpha-beta-depleted transplantation in children. During its preparation, the TCRbeta library received unique molecular identifiers. MiXCR, applied by TCRdb to the PCR reads, yields one record per CDR3 protein. Of 300,000 to 400,000 distinct CDR3 sequences listed, about an eighth are singletons. Material: PBMCs, obtained from the stem cell graft. These receptors all come from a human donor who donated a stem cell graft to a child with Fanconi anemia.

This clonotype was recorded a few times. The chain couples TRBV18 to TRBJ1-1, with D unclear. With 0 bases removed from V and 10 bases from J, the gap between germline ends came to 9 bases. Germline V gives CDR1 KGHSH, CDR2 LQKENI. The CDR3 has 12 amino acids. CDR3 loop: CASSPPVGGAFF. For the CDR3, the DNA is TGTGCCAGCTCACCACCTGTGGGTGGAGCTTTCTTT. Full variable domain (rest looked up from reference TRBV18 and TRBJ1-1): NAGVMQNPRHLVRRRGQEARLRCSPMKGHSHVYWYRQLPEEGLKFMVYLQKENIIDESGMPKERFSAEFPKEGPSILRIQQVVRGDSAAYFCASSPPVGGAFFGQGTRLTVV.

The V gene is TRBV5-1, the J gene TRBJ1-1, with D possibly TRBD1 on 6 matching bases. Trimming left V 5 bases short and J 1 base short, with 15 bases between. Germline loops: CDR1 SGHRS, CDR2 YFSETQ. This CDR3 spans 15 amino acids. For the CDR3, the DNA is TGCGCCAGCAGATCCCCGACAGGAAAGAACACTGAAGCTTTCTTT. Translating gives CASRSPTGKNTEAFF. The entire variable domain, with the rest obtained from reference TRBV5-1 and TRBJ1-1, is as follows: KAGVTQTPRYLIKTRGQQVTLSCSPISGHRSVSWYQQTPGQGLQFLFEYFSETQRNKGNFPGRFSGRQFSNSRSEMNVSTLELGDSALYLCASRSPTGKNTEAFFGQGTRLTVV.

V is TRBV27 and J is TRBJ2-7, with D perhaps matching TRBD1 or TRBD2 (5 bases each). CDR3 length: 11 amino acids. From germline, CDR1 is MNHEY and CDR2 SMNVEV (reference sequence). Trimming cost V 3 bases and J 13 bases, with 13 bases left between them. CDR3 sequence: CASSLRNRDYF. DNA of the CDR3: TGTGCCAGCAGTTTGAGGAACCGGGACTACTTC.

This clonotype has a count of ten or more. The chain links TRBV12-3 or TRBV12-4 to TRBJ1-2; no firm D call. The CDR3 consists of 15 residues. Trimming shortened V by 6 bases and J by 4 bases, and 18 bases separated the two germline ends. Written as DNA, the CDR3 is TGTGCCAGCAGCCCCTTGGGCAGTCAAGTCTATGGCTACACCTTC. Translating gives CASSPLGSQVYGYTF.

This clonotype was found many times. The rearrangement links TRBV20-1 to TRBJ2-3, with D possibly being TRBD2 (6 bases). V shed 3 bases and J shed 0 bases, with 10 bases lying between them. The CDR3 runs to 14 residues. Looked up from germline, CDR1 is DFQATT and CDR2 is SNEGSKA (reference sequence). This chain's CDR3 is CSASPGTSTDTQYF. The CDR3 DNA sequence: TGCAGTGCTAGTCCAGGGACTAGCACAGATACGCAGTATTTT.

This clonotype was found a few times. The V gene is TRBV27, the J gene TRBJ2-1; unclear D gene. This CDR3 is 13 amino acids long. Germline-derived CDR1 and CDR2 are MNHEY and SMNVEV (reference sequence). Between the trimmed V and J ends, which lost 3 bases and 2 bases, there was a span of 5 bases. This CDR3 reads CASSLSTYNEQFF. In nucleotides, the CDR3 is TGTGCCAGCAGTTTGTCTACCTACAATGAGCAGTTCTTC.

The rearrangement joins TRBV7-9 to TRBJ2-2, with a tentative D call TRBD2 (5 bases). Deletions cut 3 bases from V and 5 bases from J, with 13 bases between. The CDR3 runs 15 residues. The germline V gene has CDR1 SEHNR and CDR2 FQNEAQ (reference sequence). CDR3 residues: CASSFPGFRTGELFF. The CDR3 DNA reads TGTGCCAGCAGCTTCCCGGGGTTCAGAACCGGGGAGCTGTTTTTT.

This chain's CDR3 is CASSPWGPGTDTQYF. CDR3 DNA: TGTGCCAGCAGCCCCTGGGGTCCCGGGACAGATACGCAGTATTTT. This chain links TRBV9 with TRBJ2-3; D is unresolved. The CDR3 runs 15 residues. CDR1 is SGDLS and CDR2 is YYNGEE in the germline V gene. The V end lost 4 bases, the J end lost 3 bases, and 15 bases lay between the germline ends.

This clonotype was seen a few times. This chain connects TRBV5-1 to TRBJ1-3; no definite D call. The V and J ends lost 0 bases and 0 bases respectively, with 7 bases between them. The germline V gene encodes CDR1 SGHRS and CDR2 YFSETQ. The CDR3 is 15 residues long. The CDR3 sequence: CASSLEPSSGNTIYF. Written as DNA, the CDR3 is TGCGCCAGCAGCTTGGAACCGAGCTCTGGAAACACCATATATTTT.

V and J are TRBV5-1 and TRBJ2-5; D gene unclear. CDR1 and CDR2 from the germline V gene are SGHRS and YFSETQ. Trimming stripped 4 bases from V and 5 bases from J, with 18 bases between. The CDR3 has 15 residues. Here the CDR3 DNA reads TGCGCCAGCAGCCCCGAGGATGCACTATCGGAGACCCAGTACTTC. This gives the protein CASSPEDALSETQYF.

In this sample, this clonotype turned up a few times. This chain links TRBV6-1 with TRBJ2-3; D ambiguous. Germline assignment: CDR1 MNHNS and CDR2 SASEGT. The ends were cut back, 3 bases at V and 6 bases at J, with 10 bases in the middle. This CDR3 has 13 amino acids. The CDR3 sequence: CASSEGSWDTQYF. CDR3 coding DNA: TGTGCCAGCAGTGAGGGGTCTTGGGATACGCAGTATTTT.

This clonotype was found many times. This rearrangement joins TRBV6-5 to TRBJ2-3, with a weak D call TRBD1 (6 bases). This CDR3 comprises 16 residues. V gave up 5 bases and J gave up 0 bases, with 15 bases separating them. The germline V gene encodes CDR1 MNHEY and CDR2 SVGAGI. DNA for the CDR3: TGTGCCAGCAGTCTCGACAGGTCCTCTAGCACAGATACGCAGTATTTT. Translating gives CASSLDRSSSTDTQYF.

This clonotype occurred many times. The chain employs TRBV12-3 or TRBV12-4 and TRBJ2-3; TRBD1 matches at 8 bases. The CDR3 covers 15 residues. V shed 2 bases, J shed 8 bases, and the junction held 9 bases outside the gene matches. The CDR3 spells CASSLTQGAVGTQYF. DNA of the CDR3: TGTGCCAGCAGTTTAACCCAGGGGGCGGTTGGTACGCAGTATTTT.

CDR3 sequence: CSAHGQGPETQYF. The CDR3 nucleotides read TGCAGTGCTCATGGGCAGGGACCAGAGACCCAGTACTTC. The chain couples TRBV20-1 to TRBJ2-5, with D possibly being TRBD1 or TRBD2 (5 bases each). Trimming took 5 bases from V and 4 from J, leaving 14 bases between them. The germline V gene encodes CDR1 DFQATT and CDR2 SNEGSKA (reference sequence). The CDR3 has 13 amino acids.

This clonotype came up many times. V gene TRBV3-1 combines with J gene TRBJ1-1; D is unresolved. Trimming removed 6 bases at V and 1 base at J, with 9 bases between. The CDR3 length is 13 residues. Germline values: CDR1 LGHDT, CDR2 YNNKEL (reference sequence). CDR3 in amino acids: CASRLGWNTEAFF. Here the CDR3 DNA reads TGTGCCAGCAGATTAGGTTGGAACACTGAAGCTTTCTTT.

This clonotype has a handful of counts. The chain employs TRBV12-3 or TRBV12-4 and TRBJ2-4; D may correspond to TRBD1 or TRBD2 (5 bases each). With 2 bases removed from V and 7 bases from J, the gap between germline ends came to 12 bases. CDR3 length: 14 residues. CDR3 in DNA: TGTGCCAGCAGTTTAAACGCCGGGACCAACATTCAGTACTTC. Translation gives CASSLNAGTNIQYF.

This clonotype was seen repeatedly, ten times or more. The genes are TRBV29-1 and TRBJ2-1; 9 positions agree with TRBD2. With V trimmed by 2 bases and J by 1 base, 0 bases remained unmatched. Germline V gene lookup returns CDR1 SQVTM and CDR2 ANQGSEA. This CDR3 comprises 14 residues. The CDR3 bases are TGCAGCGTTGAACTAGCGGGATCCTACAATGAGCAGTTCTTC. Translating gives CSVELAGSYNEQFF.

This sequence joins TRBV19 and TRBJ1-6; 9 bases line up with TRBD1. The V and J ends lost 5 bases and 7 bases, in that order; junction bases with no gene match: 9. The germline V gene encodes CDR1 LNHDA and CDR2 SQIVND (reference sequence). The length of the CDR3 is 16 residues. The DNA for the CDR3 is TGTGCCAGTAGTTTTCTCACCGGGACAGGGAATTCACCCCTCCACTTT. Translation gives CASSFLTGTGNSPLHF.

This sequence joins TRBV12-3 or TRBV12-4 and TRBJ2-7; either TRBD1 or TRBD2 may fit D (7 bases each). The V and J ends lost 3 bases and 3 bases respectively, with 18 bases between them. This CDR3 is 16 amino acids long. The CDR3 region is CASSFRGRDRYYEQYF. The CDR3 DNA sequence: TGTGCCAGCAGTTTCCGTGGGAGGGACAGATACTACGAGCAGTACTTC.

The CDR3: CASSLGQQGELFF. CDR3 DNA: TGCGCCAGCAGCTTGGGACAACAGGGGGAGCTGTTTTTT. The chain couples TRBV5-1 to TRBJ2-2; no firm D call. The V gene lost 0 bases and the J gene lost 8 bases, with 8 bases spanning the gap. This CDR3 has 13 amino acids. Germline V lookup: CDR1 SGHRS, CDR2 YFSETQ.

This clonotype was seen repeatedly, ten times or more. The rearrangement links TRBV5-1 to TRBJ2-5; D ambiguous. Germline-derived CDR1 and CDR2 are SGHRS and YFSETQ. Trimming removed 2 bases at V and 5 bases at J, with 22 bases between. CDR3 length equals 17 residues. The CDR3 DNA sequence: TGCGCCAGCAGCTTTCAACGAGGACCGTCCGTTATTGAGACCCAGTACTTC. The encoded protein is CASSFQRGPSVIETQYF.

J is TRBJ2-1 and V is TRBV4-3; 8 bases map to TRBD2. The V segment lost 0 bases and the J segment 5 bases; nucleotides outside the gene matches: 6. Germline V gene sequence: CDR1 LGHNA, CDR2 YSLEER. This CDR3 spans 16 amino acids. The chain's CDR3 is CASSQDLAGWDNEQFF. The CDR3 DNA reads TGCGCCAGCAGCCAAGATTTAGCGGGGTGGGACAATGAGCAGTTCTTC.

This clonotype has just a few counts. The V gene is TRBV9, the J gene TRBJ2-2, with TRBD2 matching 7 bases. J lost 4 bases, V lost 0 bases, and 9 bases had no gene match. Germline CDR1 reads SGDLS; CDR2 reads YYNGEE. There are 17 residues in the CDR3. In DNA form, the CDR3 reads TGTGCCAGCAGCGTAGCTCCTGGCAGGGAGGGCACCGGGGAGCTGTTTTTT. Encoded protein: CASSVAPGREGTGELFF.

The J gene is TRBJ1-2, the V gene TRBV5-5; a weak D match, TRBD1 (6 bases). Germline CDR1 is SGHKS and CDR2 is YYEKEE (reference sequence). The germline V and J ends were trimmed by 0 bases and 7 bases, with 13 bases remaining between them. The CDR3 is made up of 14 amino acids. For the CDR3, the DNA is TGTGCCAGCAGCTTGGAATGGGGGCTAGGTGGCTACACCTTC. It encodes CASSLEWGLGGYTF.

This clonotype was recorded many times. This chain links TRBV12-3 or TRBV12-4 with TRBJ1-5; possible D gene TRBD1, 5 bases. Trimming left V 9 bases short and J 6 bases short, with 15 bases between. This CDR3 has 13 residues. The CDR3 spells CASGGEWVQPQHF. The CDR3 DNA is TGTGCCAGTGGGGGAGAGTGGGTTCAGCCCCAGCATTTT.

This clonotype was observed at least ten times. The V call is TRBV18, the J call TRBJ1-3; D uncertain. The CDR3 contains 14 residues. V was cut by 3 bases and J by 7 bases, with 13 bases left in between. Looked up from germline, CDR1 is KGHSH and CDR2 is LQKENI. The DNA for the CDR3 is TGTGCCAGCTCACCCTCAGGAGAAGTGAACACCATATATTTT. Translated: CASSPSGEVNTIYF. The full variable domain, with the rest looked up from reference TRBV18 and TRBJ1-3, is NAGVMQNPRHLVRRRGQEARLRCSPMKGHSHVYWYRQLPEEGLKFMVYLQKENIIDESGMPKERFSAEFPKEGPSILRIQQVVRGDSAAYFCASSPSGEVNTIYFGEGSWLTVV.